This entry features one T cell receptor beta chain sequence. This entry is derived from a study of T-cell reconstitution after alpha-beta-depleted transplantation in children. Germline loops: CDR1 SEHNR, CDR2 FQNEAQ (reference sequence). The CDR3 is made up of 15 amino acids. Deletions cut 1 base from V and 0 bases from J, with 7 bases between. The TCRbeta library incorporated unique molecular identifiers. A single record per CDR3 protein comes from TCRdb applying MiXCR to the PCR reads. Here the sample spans about 540,000 distinct CDR3 sequences, approximately 20% being singletons. This sequence joins TRBV7-9 and TRBJ1-3; D is undetermined. This sample comprised PBMCs from the stem cell graft donor, obtained from the stem cell graft. The sequence was collected from a human donor who donated a stem cell graft to a child with acute lymphoblastic leukemia. DNA for the CDR3: TGTGCCAGCAGCTTAGGGTTAATCTCTGGAAACACCATATATTTT. Its translation: CASSLGLISGNTIYF.